These T cell receptor beta chains were read from a single sample in a study of blood T cell repertoires in COVID-19. TCRdb's table, derived via immunoSEQ multiplex PCR, lists solely in-frame clones and lacks some. The sample shows approximately 460,000 clones, 85% to 90% of them seen only once. The source material was peripheral blood. These receptors were obtained from a man between 18 and 35 years old with COVID-19, enrolled during active disease. The CDR3 runs from the conserved cysteine through the conserved F or W. D genes are given only for firm matches. Expanded clones get a size class; other rows say once, few or many, or leave the size out.

abundance | len | j_gene | v_gene | d_gene | CDR3aa | CDR3nt
NA | 16 | TRBJ2-2 | TRBV27 | TRBD2 | CASSLLAGGNTGELFF | TGTGCCAGCAGTTTACTAGCGGGGGGGAACACCGGGGAGCTGTTTTTT
NA | 15 | TRBJ2-4 | TRBV25-1 | NA | CASSDAEHAKNIQYF | TGTGCCAGCAGTGATGCGGAGCACGCCAAAAACATTCAGTACTTC
NA | 16 | TRBJ2-2 | TRBV2 | NA | CASSDRGAANTGELFF | TGTGCCAGCAGTGACCGTGGGGCCGCGAACACCGGGGAGCTGTTTTTT
NA | 13 | TRBJ1-1 | TRBV28 | NA | CASRLPQGSEAFF | TGTGCCAGCAGATTGCCGCAGGGGTCTGAAGCTTTCTTT
NA | 15 | TRBJ1-2 | TRBV6-1 | NA | CASSEVVTYRYGYTF | TGTGCCAGCAGTGAAGTCGTGACTTACCGCTATGGCTACACCTTC
NA | 14 | TRBJ2-2 | TRBV27 | NA | CASSLYQGTGELFF | TGTGCCAGCAGTTTATATCAGGGCACCGGGGAGCTGTTTTTT
NA | 15 | TRBJ2-7 | TRBV4-2 | NA | CASSQDLTRAGEQYF | TGTGCCAGCAGCCAAGATCTGACTAGGGCGGGCGAGCAGTACTTC
NA | 13 | TRBJ2-2 | TRBV19 | NA | CASTILDTGELFF | TGTGCCAGTACCATACTCGATACCGGGGAGCTGTTTTTT
NA | 15 | TRBJ2-1 | TRBV30 | TRBD2 | CAWKLAASSYNEQFF | TGTGCCTGGAAACTAGCGGCAAGCTCCTACAATGAGCAGTTCTTC
NA | 13 | TRBJ2-2 | TRBV18 | NA | CASSFVNTGELFF | TGTGCCAGCTCCTTCGTCAACACCGGGGAGCTGTTTTTT
NA | 14 | TRBJ2-1 | TRBV9 | NA | CASSVAPGYNEQFF | TGTGCCAGCAGCGTAGCTCCCGGGTACAATGAGCAGTTCTTC
NA | 14 | TRBJ1-5 | TRBV5-4 | TRBD1 | CASSRQGQSGPQHF | TGTGCCAGCAGTAGACAGGGCCAGTCTGGGCCCCAGCATTTT
few | 15 | TRBJ1-6 | TRBV13 | NA | CASSLGPGGDSPLHF | TGTGCCAGCAGCTTAGGTCCGGGGGGAGATTCACCCCTCCACTTT
many | 13 | TRBJ1-5 | TRBV7-9 | NA | CASSLSGEQPQHF | TGTGCCAGCAGCTTATCCGGGGAGCAGCCCCAGCATTTT
NA | 17 | TRBJ2-6 | TRBV5-4 | NA | CASSLGAGALGANVLTF | TGTGCCAGCAGCTTGGGGGCGGGGGCCTTGGGGGCCAACGTCCTGACTTTC
NA | 14 | TRBJ1-4 | TRBV6-1 | NA | CASSDRAGREKLFF | TGTGCCAGCAGTGACCGGGCGGGGCGTGAAAAACTGTTTTTT
NA | 15 | TRBJ2-7 | TRBV6-5 | NA | CASNRDPGHPYEQYF | TGTGCCAGCAACAGGGACCCTGGGCATCCCTACGAGCAGTACTTC
NA | 16 | TRBJ2-1 | TRBV11-2 | TRBD2 | CASSYIAGGLYNEQFF | TGTGCCAGCAGCTATATAGCGGGAGGTCTCTACAATGAGCAGTTCTTC
NA | 14 | TRBJ1-1 | TRBV19 | TRBD1 | CASSKQGRNTEAFF | TGTGCCAGTAGTAAACAGGGGAGGAACACTGAAGCTTTCTTT
NA | 15 | TRBJ2-5 | TRBV2 | TRBD2 | CASSERGLAGETQYF | TGTGCCAGCAGTGAAAGGGGACTAGCTGGAGAGACCCAGTACTTC
once | 17 | TRBJ2-1 | TRBV24-1 | TRBD1 | CATSDSTGGYSYNEQFF | TGTGCCACCAGTGACTCGACAGGGGGCTACTCCTACAATGAGCAGTTCTTC
once | 14 | TRBJ1-5 | TRBV27 | NA | CASSFGGSNQPQHF | TGTGCCAGCAGTTTCGGGGGGAGCAATCAGCCCCAGCATTTT
NA | 12 | TRBJ1-2 | TRBV7-8 | TRBD1 | CASIGGDDGYTF | TGTGCCAGCATAGGGGGCGACGATGGCTACACCTTC
NA | 14 | TRBJ1-6 | TRBV6-4 | NA | CASSDPTERRPLHF | TGTGCCAGCAGTGACCCCACGGAGAGAAGACCCCTCCACTTT
NA | 15 | TRBJ2-5 | TRBV6-5 | TRBD1 | CATKTGTGWGETQYF | TGTGCCACCAAAACCGGGACAGGGTGGGGGGAGACCCAGTACTTC
NA | 14 | TRBJ2-3 | TRBV5-5 | NA | CASSFGSGIEAQYF | TGTGCCAGCAGCTTCGGATCGGGTATCGAAGCGCAGTATTTT
NA | 12 | TRBJ1-2 | TRBV2 | TRBD1 | CASSGQGDGYTF | TGTGCCAGCAGTGGACAGGGGGATGGCTACACCTTC
NA | 11 | TRBJ2-1 | TRBV11-2 | NA | CASSSQYEQFF | TGTGCCAGCAGCTCCCAATATGAGCAGTTCTTC
NA | 14 | TRBJ1-5 | TRBV19 | NA | CASSGTISNQPQHF | TGTGCCAGTAGCGGGACAATTAGCAATCAGCCCCAGCATTTT
NA | 15 | TRBJ2-5 | TRBV19 | TRBD1 | CANLPRDRAKETQYF | TGTGCCAATCTACCCCGGGACAGGGCTAAAGAGACCCAGTACTTC
NA | 15 | TRBJ2-3 | TRBV24-1 | TRBD1 | CATSDPGQGTDTQYF | TGTGCCACCAGTGACCCGGGACAGGGTACAGATACGCAGTATTTT
NA | 16 | TRBJ2-7 | TRBV5-6 | NA | CASSLEGQGIVSEQYF | TGTGCCAGCAGCTTGGAGGGGCAGGGGATAGTTAGCGAGCAGTACTTC
NA | 17 | TRBJ2-5 | TRBV10-2 | TRBD2 | CASRGTSGRAKQETQYF | TGCGCCAGCAGGGGTACTAGCGGGAGGGCGAAACAAGAGACCCAGTACTTC
NA | 14 | TRBJ2-3 | TRBV7-9 | TRBD2 | CAILLAGVPDTQYF | TGTGCCATTTTACTAGCGGGAGTTCCAGATACGCAGTATTTT
NA | 12 | TRBJ1-2 | TRBV10-3 | TRBD1 | CATGGQGYGYTF | TGTGCCACCGGGGGACAGGGTTATGGCTACACCTTC
NA | 14 | TRBJ2-7 | TRBV11-3 | NA | CASSLDPGVTEQYF | TGTGCCAGCAGCTTAGACCCGGGAGTCACCGAGCAGTACTTC
NA | 13 | TRBJ2-5 | TRBV19 | NA | CASSAQGSVTQYF | TGTGCCAGTAGTGCGCAGGGATCCGTGACCCAGTACTTC
NA | 13 | TRBJ2-7 | TRBV5-6 | TRBD1 | CASTRTGTYEQYF | TGTGCCAGCACCAGGACAGGGACCTACGAGCAGTACTTC
NA | 16 | TRBJ2-7 | TRBV18 | TRBD2 | CASSPPGTGGSYEQYF | TGTGCCAGCTCACCACCGGGGACCGGGGGGTCCTACGAGCAGTACTTC
NA | 15 | TRBJ1-2 | TRBV15 | NA | CATSRDGGRVYGYTF | TGTGCCACCAGCAGAGATGGGGGCAGGGTCTATGGCTACACCTTC
NA | 11 | TRBJ2-7 | TRBV24-1 | NA | CATSEGGEQYF | TGTGCCACCAGTGAAGGGGGCGAGCAGTACTTC
NA | 14 | TRBJ2-1 | TRBV18 | NA | CASSPGSVYNEQFF | TGTGCCAGCTCACCGGGTAGCGTGTACAATGAGCAGTTCTTC
once | 13 | TRBJ2-1 | TRBV29-1 | TRBD2 | CSAAGGIYNEQFF | TGCAGCGCAGCGGGGGGGATCTACAATGAGCAGTTCTTC
once | 15 | TRBJ2-1 | TRBV7-2 | TRBD2 | CASSLVRGGSDEQFF | TGTGCCAGCAGCTTAGTTCGGGGGGGTTCGGATGAGCAGTTCTTC
NA | 14 | TRBJ2-2 | TRBV11-3 | NA | CASSSHRDTGELFF | TGTGCCAGCAGCTCACACAGGGATACCGGGGAGCTGTTTTTT
once | 15 | TRBJ2-1 | TRBV3-1/TRBV3-2 | NA | CASSQEPGAYNEQFF | TGTGCCAGCAGCCAAGAACCGGGGGCCTACAATGAGCAGTTCTTC